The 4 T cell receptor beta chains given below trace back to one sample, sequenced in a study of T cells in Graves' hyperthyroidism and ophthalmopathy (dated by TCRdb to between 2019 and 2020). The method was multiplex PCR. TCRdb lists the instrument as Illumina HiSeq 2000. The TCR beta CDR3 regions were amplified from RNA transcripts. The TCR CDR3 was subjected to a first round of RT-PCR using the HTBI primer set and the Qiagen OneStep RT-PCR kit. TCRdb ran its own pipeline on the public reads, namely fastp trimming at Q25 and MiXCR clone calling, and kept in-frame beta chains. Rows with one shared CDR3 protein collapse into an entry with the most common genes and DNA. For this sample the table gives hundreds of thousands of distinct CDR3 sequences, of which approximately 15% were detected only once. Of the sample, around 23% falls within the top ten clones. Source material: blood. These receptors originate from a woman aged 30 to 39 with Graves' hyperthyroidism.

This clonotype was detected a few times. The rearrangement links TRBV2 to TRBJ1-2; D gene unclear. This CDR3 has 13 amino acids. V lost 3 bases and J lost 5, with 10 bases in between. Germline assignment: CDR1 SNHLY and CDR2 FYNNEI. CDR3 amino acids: CASSDRFAYGYTF. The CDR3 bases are TGTGCCAGCAGTGACAGGTTTGCTTATGGCTACACCTTC.

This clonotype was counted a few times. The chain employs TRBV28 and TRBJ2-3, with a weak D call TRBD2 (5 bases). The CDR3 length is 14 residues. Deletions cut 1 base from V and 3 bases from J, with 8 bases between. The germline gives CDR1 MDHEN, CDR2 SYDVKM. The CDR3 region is CASSLFGETDTQYF. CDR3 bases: TGTGCCAGCAGTTTATTCGGGGAGACAGATACGCAGTATTTT.

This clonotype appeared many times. The CDR3 here is CASSLFGLAGVTDTQYF. The CDR3 DNA sequence: TGTGCCAGCAGCTTGTTCGGACTAGCGGGAGTCACAGATACGCAGTATTTT. The rearrangement joins TRBV5-5 to TRBJ2-3, with 13 bases lining up with TRBD2. V shed 1 base, J shed 2 bases, and the junction held 4 bases outside the gene matches. Germline CDR1 and CDR2: SGHKS and YYEKEE (reference sequence). CDR3 length: 17 residues.

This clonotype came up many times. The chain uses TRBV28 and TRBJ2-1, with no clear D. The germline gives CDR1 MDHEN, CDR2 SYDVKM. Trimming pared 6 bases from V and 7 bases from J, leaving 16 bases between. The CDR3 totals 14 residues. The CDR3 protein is CASSRMGARNEQFF. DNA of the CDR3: TGTGCCAGCAGCCGAATGGGTGCAAGAAATGAGCAGTTCTTC.